The 3 T cell receptor beta chains presented below share a single source sample, sequenced in a study of T cells in Graves' hyperthyroidism and ophthalmopathy. Amplification of TCR beta CDR3 regions used RNA as the template. First-round RT-PCR of the TCR CDR3 relied on the HTBI primer set. TCRdb processed the multiplex PCR reads anew with MiXCR; each CDR3 protein has one entry. This table holds roughly 300,000 distinct CDR3 sequences, over 15% found once. The sample was blood. These receptors all stem from a woman between 45 and 60 years old with Graves' hyperthyroidism.

This clonotype has ten or more counts. V gene TRBV28 combines with J gene TRBJ2-5; no reliable D call. The CDR3 length is 13 residues. The germline CDR1 and CDR2 sequences are MDHEN and SYDVKM. The V and J ends lost 5 bases and 5 bases respectively, with 12 bases between them. CDR3 sequence reads: CASSPWVGETQYF. CDR3 DNA sequence: TGTGCCAGCAGTCCGTGGGTGGGGGAGACCCAGTACTTC.

This clonotype was seen at least ten times. The genes are TRBV30 and TRBJ1-6; no definite D call. The germline CDR1 and CDR2 sequences are GTSNPN and SVGIG (reference sequence). Trimming removed 5 bases at V and 10 bases at J, with 21 bases between. The CDR3 spans 15 residues. Written as DNA, the CDR3 is TGTGCCTGGGTCCCCCTAGGCCAGGACCGATCACCCCTCCACTTT. Protein product: CAWVPLGQDRSPLHF.

This clonotype was found many times. The chain has TRBV27 and TRBJ1-1, with D uncertain. There are 14 residues in the CDR3. Trimming removed 4 bases at V and 2 bases at J, with 11 bases between. Germline-derived CDR1 and CDR2 are MNHEY and SMNVEV (reference sequence). CDR3 in amino acids: CASSSGASNTEAFF. For the CDR3, the DNA is TGTGCCAGCAGTTCCGGTGCTTCTAACACTGAAGCTTTCTTT.